The 6 T cell receptor beta chains listed next were all sequenced from one sample in a study of blood T cell repertoires in COVID-19. Repertoires were generated with immunoSEQ multiplex PCR, while TCRdb's copy carries only in-frame clones and drops some. The sample lists nearly 350,000 clones, roughly nine tenths seen once, with 1% in the top ten. Source material: PBMCs or T cells enriched from blood (not recorded which). These receptors were taken from a woman aged 25 to 39 who had recovered from COVID-19.

The chain joins TRBV5-4 to TRBJ1-4, with 7 bases lining up with TRBD1. Trimming removed 4 bases from V and 6 bases from J; junction bases left unmatched: 9. Germline-derived CDR1 and CDR2 are SGHNT and YYREEE (reference sequence). This CDR3 is 15 amino acids long. As DNA, the CDR3 is TGTGCCAGCAGCCCAACGACAGGGCGAGATGAAAAACTGTTTTTT. Translated: CASSPTTGRDEKLFF.

This clone was counted once. The chain is built from TRBV11-2 and TRBJ1-6, with unresolved D. The V end lost 3 bases, the J end lost 5 bases, and 2 bases lay between the germline ends. CDR1 is SGHAT, CDR2 FQNNGV, per germline. The CDR3 spans 12 residues. The CDR3, as DNA: TGTGCCAGCAGCTTTAATAATTCACCCCTCCACTTT. It is translated as CASSFNNSPLHF.

The V call is TRBV6-5, the J call TRBJ1-2, with a possible D match to TRBD1 (6 bases). The CDR3 extends over 15 amino acids. Germline V lookup: CDR1 MNHEY, CDR2 SVGAGI. V was shortened by 3 bases and J by 3 bases, with 14 bases between the two germline ends. This CDR3 is CASSYQGGSDYGYTF. Written as DNA, the CDR3 is TGTGCCAGCAGTTATCAAGGGGGATCGGACTATGGCTACACCTTC.

The rearrangement links TRBV7-9 to TRBJ1-4, with a possible D match to TRBD1 (5 bases). This CDR3 has 10 residues. Germline CDR1 SEHNR, CDR2 FQNEAQ (reference sequence). V was pared by 6 bases and J by 12 bases, with 8 bases between. CDR3 amino acids: CASSGAELFF. CDR3 DNA: TGTGCCAGCAGTGGGGCAGAACTGTTTTTT.

This clone was found once. The rearrangement links TRBV6-5 to TRBJ1-4; D remains ambiguous. Trimming pared 4 bases from V and 9 bases from J, leaving 21 bases between. CDR3 length: 16 residues. The germline gives CDR1 MNHEY, CDR2 SVGAGI. The CDR3 DNA sequence: TGTGCCAGCAGTTTTTCCAGACAAACCCCTCGTAAAAAACTGTTTTTT. As protein: CASSFSRQTPRKKLFF.

This chain connects TRBV5-1 to TRBJ1-1; weak D call: TRBD1 (6 bases). Germline-derived CDR1 and CDR2 are SGHRS and YFSETQ. Trimming removed 2 bases at V and 3 bases at J, with 14 bases between. This CDR3 is built from 15 residues. The CDR3 nucleotides are TGCGCCAGCAGCTTCGACCAGGGGACCGACACTGAAGCTTTCTTT. Translated: CASSFDQGTDTEAFF.